One and the same sample provided the 30 T cell receptor beta chains below, sequenced in a study of technical replicates of blood from a handful of donors. TCRdb's table, derived via immunoSEQ multiplex PCR, lists solely in-frame clones and lacks some. The sample records approximately 85,000 clones, about 90% being singletons. What was sequenced was T cells isolated from PBMCs. Receptors were obtained from a human donor in good health.

In nucleotides, the CDR3 is TGTGCCAGCAGTTTATGGACAGAAGGAAACACCATATATTTT. Its translation: CASSLWTEGNTIYF. The J gene is TRBJ1-3, the V gene TRBV28; D perhaps matches TRBD1 (5 bases). The germline gives CDR1 MDHEN, CDR2 SYDVKM. V was clipped by 0 bases and J by 4 bases, with 7 bases between them. This CDR3 region has 14 residues.

The chain combines TRBV4-2 with TRBJ2-1, with 8 bases that match TRBD2. CDR1 and CDR2 (germline): LGHNA, YNFKEQ. The CDR3 runs 17 residues. V trimming: 0 bases; J trimming: 9 bases; junction bases outside the gene matches: 13. Written as DNA, the CDR3 is TGTGCCAGCAGCCAAGAACTTGCAGCGGGAGTATTAGGTGAGCAGTTCTTC. It is translated as CASSQELAAGVLGEQFF.

This clone occurred once. The chain employs TRBV18 and TRBJ2-5, with 7 bases that match TRBD2. The V segment lost 6 bases and the J segment 5 bases; nucleotides outside the gene matches: 6. CDR1 is KGHSH and CDR2 is LQKENI in the germline V gene. CDR3 length: 13 residues. CDR3 sequence (DNA): TGTGCCAGCTCTCCCGGACTAGAGGAGACCCAGTACTTC. Translation: CASSPGLEETQYF.

V and J are TRBV6-4 and TRBJ2-1; D may be TRBD2 (5 bases). The CDR3 has 15 amino acids. Germline CDR1 is MRHNA and CDR2 is SNTAGT. Trimming shortened V by 6 bases and J by 2 bases, and 14 bases separated the two germline ends. This CDR3 reads CASSVTIGPYNEQFF. Here the CDR3 DNA reads TGTGCCAGCAGCGTGACTATAGGGCCCTACAATGAGCAGTTCTTC.

The gene calls are TRBV11-2 and TRBJ1-3, with D possibly TRBD1 on 6 matching bases. Germline values: CDR1 SGHAT, CDR2 FQNNGV. CDR3 length: 16 amino acids. The germline V and J ends were trimmed by 5 bases and 0 bases, with 14 bases remaining between them. DNA of the CDR3: TGTGCCAGCAGCCTAGGACAGACGCTCTCTGGAAACACCATATATTTT. Its protein is CASSLGQTLSGNTIYF.

CDR3 in DNA: TGCGCCAGCAGCCAAGATGCTATGCGGGGCTTCGGGGGCTCCTACGAGCAGTACTTC. Its protein is CASSQDAMRGFGGSYEQYF. The J gene is TRBJ2-7, the V gene TRBV4-1; D might be TRBD2 (6 bases). This CDR3 has 19 amino acids. Germline V lookup: CDR1 MGHRA, CDR2 YSYEKL. The germline V and J ends were trimmed by 0 bases and 0 bases, with 21 bases remaining between them.

The chain has TRBV30 and TRBJ2-6, with 8 bases matching TRBD1. V lost 0 bases, J lost 1 base, and 17 bases stayed unmatched. The CDR3 is 21 residues long. Germline-derived CDR1 and CDR2 are GTSNPN and SVGIG (reference sequence). DNA of the CDR3: TGTGCCTGGAGTGTACTGTTTATAGGGACAGGTGGGCGGTCTGGGGCCAACGTCCTGACTTTC. Protein product: CAWSVLFIGTGGRSGANVLTF.

CDR3 sequence reads: CAISVEGNNEQFF. The CDR3 nucleotides are TGTGCCATCAGTGTGGAGGGGAACAATGAGCAGTTCTTC. The chain carries TRBV10-3 and TRBJ2-1; the D gene is possibly TRBD2 (6 bases). CDR1 and CDR2 (germline): ENHRY, SYGVKD. The CDR3 consists of 13 residues. Trimming pared 4 bases from V and 5 bases from J, leaving 9 bases between.

The chain is built from TRBV5-1 and TRBJ2-1, with D perhaps TRBD1 (5 bases). The germline V gene encodes CDR1 SGHRS and CDR2 YFSETQ. V was cut by 6 bases and J by 1 base, with 8 bases left in between. The CDR3 is made up of 13 amino acids. CDR3 sequence reads: CASTGLSYNEQFF. Written as DNA, the CDR3 is TGCGCCAGCACAGGGCTTTCCTACAATGAGCAGTTCTTC. Combining the CDR3 with reference TRBV5-1 and TRBJ2-1 gives the whole variable domain KAGVTQTPRYLIKTRGQQVTLSCSPISGHRSVSWYQQTPGQGLQFLFEYFSETQRNKGNFPGRFSGRQFSNSRSEMNVSTLELGDSALYLCASTGLSYNEQFFGPGTRLTVL.

Of note for this clone: One end of the junction is discordant with germline, which a read error may explain. The gene calls are TRBV6-6 and TRBJ1-5; 10 nucleotides align to TRBD1. The length of the CDR3 is 14 residues. Germline CDR1 MNHNY, CDR2 SVGAGI (reference sequence). The CDR3 DNA reads as TGTGCCAGCAGTCAGACAGGGGGCAAGCAGCCCCAGCATTTT. This encodes CASSQTGGKQPQHF.

The chain uses TRBV5-1 and TRBJ1-5, with D perhaps TRBD1 (5 bases). Per the germline V gene, CDR1 is SGHRS and CDR2 is YFSETQ. Trimming shortened V by 5 bases and J by 7 bases, and 16 bases separated the two germline ends. This CDR3 has 14 amino acids. The chain's CDR3 is CASSQGLGRQPQHF. CDR3 coding DNA: TGCGCCAGCAGTCAGGGACTAGGAAGACAGCCCCAGCATTTT.

V is TRBV9 and J is TRBJ1-2, with a possible D match to TRBD1 (6 bases). Deletions cut 2 bases from V and 4 bases from J, with 12 bases between. The CDR3 is 14 amino acids. Per the germline V gene, CDR1 is SGDLS and CDR2 is YYNGEE. CDR3: CASSVGQFRYGYTF. CDR3 nucleotides: TGTGCCAGCAGCGTTGGACAGTTTCGCTATGGCTACACCTTC. Full variable domain (rest looked up from reference TRBV9 and TRBJ1-2): DSGVTQTPKHLITATGQRVTLRCSPRSGDLSVYWYQQSLDQGLQFLIQYYNGEERAKGNILERFSAQQFPDLHSELNLSSLELGDSALYFCASSVGQFRYGYTFGSGTRLTVV.

The V gene is TRBV30, the J gene TRBJ1-5; a possible D gene is TRBD1 (5 bases). CDR1 and CDR2 from the germline V gene are GTSNPN and SVGIG (reference sequence). CDR3 length: 15 amino acids. V dropped 3 bases and J dropped 9 bases, with 21 bases sitting between them. As DNA, the CDR3 is TGTGCCTGGAGCGGGAGGGGAGGCCCTATATCGCCCCAGCATTTT. Protein: CAWSGRGGPISPQHF.

The chain is built from TRBV6-1 and TRBJ1-5, with D perhaps matching TRBD1 (6 bases). This CDR3 contains 14 residues. Per the germline V gene, CDR1 is MNHNS and CDR2 is SASEGT. Trimming cost V 5 bases and J 3 bases, with 11 bases left between them. DNA of the CDR3: TGTGCCAGCAGTCTGACAGGCTTCAATCAGCCCCAGCATTTT. Protein product: CASSLTGFNQPQHF.

The chain employs TRBV13 and TRBJ2-7; 9 positions match TRBD2. The CDR3 is 15 residues long. CDR1 and CDR2 (germline): PRHDT, FYEKMQ (reference sequence). Germline trimming cut 5 bases from V and 0 bases from J; bases unmatched to any gene: 5. The CDR3 DNA reads as TGTGCCAGCAGCCCAGAGACTAGCGGCTCCTACGAGCAGTACTTC. Translated: CASSPETSGSYEQYF.

The rearrangement joins TRBV2 to TRBJ2-2; D is possibly TRBD1 (5 bases). The germline V and J ends were trimmed by 4 bases and 3 bases, with 6 bases remaining between them. The CDR3 is made up of 13 amino acids. Germline-derived CDR1 and CDR2 are SNHLY and FYNNEI. The chain's CDR3 is CASSARDTGELFF. The CDR3 DNA reads TGTGCCAGCAGTGCCAGGGACACCGGGGAGCTGTTTTTT.

The genes are TRBV7-2 and TRBJ1-1, with TRBD1 as a possible D gene (6 bases). V lost 4 bases and J 4 bases, leaving 13 bases between the germline ends. The CDR3 totals 14 residues. CDR1 and CDR2 (germline): SGHTA, FQGNSA. Here the CDR3 reads CASSSRTAGTEAFF. In DNA, the CDR3 is TGTGCCAGCAGCTCAAGGACAGCAGGCACTGAAGCTTTCTTT.

V and J are TRBV5-1 and TRBJ1-2; D gene ambiguous. The CDR3 runs 13 residues. CDR1 is SGHRS, CDR2 YFSETQ, per germline. Trimming shortened V by 5 bases and J by 0 bases, and 8 bases separated the two germline ends. This CDR3 is CASRGDSNYGYTF. CDR3 in DNA: TGCGCCAGCAGAGGAGACTCTAACTATGGCTACACCTTC.

The J gene is TRBJ1-2, the V gene TRBV20-1, with D possibly TRBD1 on 6 matching bases. V was cut by 4 bases and J by 8 bases, with 8 bases left in between. CDR1 and CDR2 (germline): DFQATT, SNEGSKA (reference sequence). The CDR3 loop spans 10 amino acids. The CDR3 bases are TGCAGTGCTATGACAGGAGGCTACACCTTC. Translating gives CSAMTGGYTF.

The V call is TRBV7-9, the J call TRBJ2-7; D might be TRBD1 (6 bases). The CDR3 runs to 12 residues. Germline CDR1 and CDR2: SEHNR and FQNEAQ (reference sequence). The germline V and J ends were trimmed by 5 bases and 5 bases, with 10 bases remaining between them. The CDR3 loop is CASSPGQHEQYF. CDR3 nucleotide sequence: TGTGCCAGCAGCCCCGGACAGCACGAGCAGTACTTC. Based on the CDR3 plus reference TRBV7-9 and TRBJ2-7, the full variable domain is DTGVSQNPRHKITKRGQNVTFRCDPISEHNRLYWYRQTLGQGPEFLTYFQNEAQLEKSRLLSDRFSAERPKGSFSTLEIQRTEQGDSAMYLCASSPGQHEQYFGPGTRLTVT.

CDR3 residues: CASSEGQGRSNTEAFF. The CDR3, as DNA: TGTGCCAGCAGCGAAGGACAGGGAAGATCGAACACTGAAGCTTTCTTT. The chain links TRBV7-2 to TRBJ1-1; 8 bases are shared with TRBD1. The germline V gene encodes CDR1 SGHTA and CDR2 FQGNSA. CDR3 length equals 16 residues. V dropped 5 bases and J dropped 1; count of bases not matched to a gene: 9.

This rearrangement joins TRBV5-4 to TRBJ1-1, with D possibly being TRBD1 (6 bases). V was trimmed by 6 bases and J by 1 base, leaving 13 bases between them. CDR3 length: 14 amino acids. Germline V lookup: CDR1 SGHNT, CDR2 YYREEE (reference sequence). The CDR3 reads CASTRTDGNTEAFF. DNA for the CDR3: TGTGCCAGCACTCGGACAGACGGGAACACTGAAGCTTTCTTT.

The genes are TRBV7-9 and TRBJ1-5; 7 bases map to TRBD1. The CDR3 loop spans 14 amino acids. V was clipped by 5 bases and J by 5 bases; unmatched bases: 6. Germline CDR1 SEHNR, CDR2 FQNEAQ (reference sequence). The CDR3 loop reads CASSETGEDQPQHF. For the CDR3, the DNA is TGTGCCAGCAGCGAAACAGGGGAGGATCAGCCCCAGCATTTT.

Points on this clone: The junction differs from germline at one of its ends, possibly a read error. V is TRBV7-7 and J is TRBJ2-5; a possible D gene is TRBD1 (6 bases). This CDR3 is built from 15 residues. CDR1 is SSHAT and CDR2 is FNYEAQ in the germline V gene (reference sequence). The CDR3 loop reads CASSFGGRRQETQYF. The CDR3 DNA reads as TGTGCTAGCAGCTTTGGGGGCAGGAGGCAAGAGACCCAGTACTTC.

The genes are TRBV2 and TRBJ2-5; maybe TRBD1 (5 bases). The CDR3 sequence is 9 residues long. Trimming pared 10 bases from V and 5 bases from J, leaving 5 bases between. Germline CDR1 SNHLY, CDR2 FYNNEI. CDR3 bases: TGTGCCACAGGGGAGACCCAGTACTTC. This encodes CATGETQYF. Filled out from reference TRBV2 and TRBJ2-5, the complete variable domain reads EPEVTQTPSHQVTQMGQEVILRCVPISNHLYFYWYRQILGQKVEFLVSFYNNEISEKSEIFDDQFSVERPDGSNFTLKIRSTKLEDSAMYFCATGETQYFGPGTRLLVL.

This clone was observed a handful of times. The chain joins TRBV7-3 to TRBJ1-2, with 7 nucleotides matching TRBD1. CDR1 and CDR2 (germline): SGHTA, FQGTGA. The CDR3 is 11 residues long. V was clipped by 9 bases and J by 4 bases; unmatched bases: 2. For the CDR3, the DNA is TGTGCCAGGGGACAGATCTATGGCTACACCTTC. Translated, it gives CARGQIYGYTF.

The chain couples TRBV6-5 to TRBJ1-2; a possible D gene is TRBD1 (5 bases). V was clipped by 4 bases and J by 8 bases, with 20 bases between them. Germline V lookup: CDR1 MNHEY, CDR2 SVGAGI. The CDR3 covers 15 residues. The CDR3 here is CASSSTGTPKRGYTF. The CDR3 DNA reads as TGTGCCAGCAGTTCGACCGGGACTCCCAAGAGGGGCTACACCTTC.

The V and J genes are TRBV7-9 and TRBJ2-5; 7 bases agree with TRBD1. V dropped 11 bases and J dropped 2; count of bases not matched to a gene: 8. CDR1 is SEHNR and CDR2 is FQNEAQ in the germline V gene (reference sequence). The CDR3 is 13 residues long. CDR3 sequence (DNA): TGTGCCGTCGAACCGGGACAGCAAGAGACCCAGTACTTC. This encodes CAVEPGQQETQYF.

This chain uses TRBV7-9 with TRBJ2-7; a weak D match, TRBD2 (5 bases). Germline CDR1 SEHNR, CDR2 FQNEAQ (reference sequence). The CDR3 contains 15 residues. The V end lost 2 bases, the J end lost 2 bases, and 13 bases lay between the germline ends. The CDR3 DNA sequence: TGTGCCAGCAGCTTATACCCGGGATCGCCCTACGAGCAGTACTTC. Protein: CASSLYPGSPYEQYF. The whole variable domain, filled in from reference TRBV7-9 and TRBJ2-7, reads DTGVSQNPRHKITKRGQNVTFRCDPISEHNRLYWYRQTLGQGPEFLTYFQNEAQLEKSRLLSDRFSAERPKGSFSTLEIQRTEQGDSAMYLCASSLYPGSPYEQYFGPGTRLTVT.

This chain joins TRBV19 and TRBJ2-1; 9 positions match TRBD2. CDR3 size: 15 residues. The V gene end was trimmed by 5 bases and the J gene end by 7 bases; junction bases not matched to a gene: 9. The germline gives CDR1 LNHDA, CDR2 SQIVND (reference sequence). DNA of the CDR3: TGTGCCAGTAGTCAACGGACTAGCGTGGAGAATGAGCAGTTCTTC. It specifies CASSQRTSVENEQFF.